Described below is a single T cell receptor (beta chain) sequence and its context. The sample originates from a study of blood T cell repertoires in COVID-19. Study in general: Acute and convalescent COVID-19 specimens originated in the United States, Italy and Spain. In each case, the material was cDNA or gDNA derived from T cells, B-cell-depleted T cells, or PBMCs.

Original processing notes: Cell counts per sample came from amplifying reference gene primers. Assay used: immunoSEQ multiplex PCR; TCRdb lists only in-frame clones, some missing. V and J calls and clone size come straight from that table; D and trimming were deduced from the DNA. The sample includes some 340,000 clones, 85% seen only once; the top ten take approximately 3.7%. The length of the CDR3 is 15 residues. Germline CDR1 SGHAT, CDR2 FQNNGV. After removal of 0 bases from V and 4 bases from J, the junction contained 2 bases not matched to a gene. This clonotype originated in a woman aged 18-30 years with acute or convalescent COVID-19. V is TRBV11-2 and J is TRBJ2-1; 8 bases align to TRBD2. The sequencing input was peripheral blood. The CDR3 reads CASSLEVAGYNEQFF. CDR3 nucleotide sequence: TGTGCCAGCAGCTTAGAGGTAGCGGGATACAATGAGCAGTTCTTC.